These T cell receptor beta chains were read from a single sample in a study of blood T cell repertoires in COVID-19. The table came from immunoSEQ multiplex PCR; TCRdb's copy has only in-frame clones and leaves some out. Of about 27,000 clones detected, roughly four fifths appear once; the ten largest clones hold under 55%. The specimen was peripheral blood. These receptors all stem from a woman aged 80 or over with acute or convalescent COVID-19. Both conserved end residues are part of each CDR3. Each record gives: J gene, D gene, clone size, V gene, CDR3 DNA, CDR3 protein. The D gene is left open where the match is weak. Size tells how often a clone was seen (once, few, many) or the class of an expanded clone, and some rows leave it out.

>TRBJ2-7|TRBD2|NA|TRBV5-1
TGCGCCAGCAGCTTACAGACTAGCGGGGGGACAAATTTCCCCTACGAGCAGTACTTC
CASSLQTSGGTNFPYEQYF
>TRBJ1-2|NA|NA|TRBV11-2
TGTGCCAGCAGCCCGGACGCGGGCCCCTATGGCTACACCTTC
CASSPDAGPYGYTF
>TRBJ2-2|NA|NA|TRBV11-3
TGTGCCAGCAGACAGACGCAGGGTACCGGGGAGCTGTTTTTT
CASRQTQGTGELFF
>TRBJ2-1|TRBD2|NA|TRBV5-4
TGTGCCAGCAGAGGGAGGGGCAACAATGAGCAGTTCTTC
CASRGRGNNEQFF
>TRBJ1-2|NA|NA|TRBV28
TGTGCCAGCAGGGAAAAGGAGCCGCGCTACACCTTC
CASREKEPRYTF
>TRBJ1-2|TRBD1|NA|TRBV30
TGTGCCTGGAGTGCCCAGGGGGGTGGCTACACCTTC
CAWSAQGGGYTF
>TRBJ1-2|NA|NA|TRBV29-1
TGCAGCGTTGAAGATCGCTCAGTTCTAGGCTATGGCTACACCTTC
CSVEDRSVLGYGYTF
>TRBJ2-2|TRBD2|NA|TRBV7-2
TGTGCCAGCAGCTTAGCGGTCGGGGGGACCGGGGAGCTGTTTTTT
CASSLAVGGTGELFF
>TRBJ1-1|TRBD1|NA|TRBV19
TGTGCCAGTAGCGTCCGGACAGGGGCTGAAGCTTTCTTT
CASSVRTGAEAFF
>TRBJ1-3|NA|NA|TRBV28
TGTGCCAGTCGAAAAGGGGTTCCCTCTGGAAACACCATATATTTT
CASRKGVPSGNTIYF
>TRBJ2-1|NA|few|TRBV24-1
TGTGCCACCAGTGATTTCCTAGGTGAGCAGTTCTTC
CATSDFLGEQFF
>TRBJ1-4|NA|NA|TRBV6-5
TGTGCCAGCAGGGACAGTTGGGCTTCGGGAAAACTGTTTTTT
CASRDSWASGKLFF
>TRBJ1-6|NA|many|TRBV10-3
TGTGCCATCAGTGAGTCATCCCAGGGTTCACCCCTCCACTTT
CAISESSQGSPLHF
>TRBJ2-3|TRBD1|NA|TRBV5-1
TGCGCCAGCAGCAAGCTTAGACAGGGGAGCACAGATACGCAGTATTTT
CASSKLRQGSTDTQYF
>TRBJ2-5|TRBD2|NA|TRBV5-4
TGTGCCAGCAGCGCAGGGACTAGCGGACAAGAGACCCAGTACTTC
CASSAGTSGQETQYF
>TRBJ2-2|NA|NA|TRBV3-1/TRBV3-2
TGTGCCAGCAGCCCAACCTCTCCCGCTCCGGGGATCGGGGGCACCGGGGAGCTGTTTTTT
CASSPTSPAPGIGGTGELFF
>TRBJ1-2|TRBD1|NA|TRBV10-3
TGTGCCATCAGTGGGCCGGGACAGGGCATTTATGGCTACACCTTC
CAISGPGQGIYGYTF
>TRBJ2-2|TRBD2|NA|TRBV19
TGTGCCAGTAGTATAGGACCTAGCGGGAGGAGGGTCGGGGAGCTGTTTTTT
CASSIGPSGRRVGELFF
>TRBJ1-2|TRBD1|NA|TRBV5-1
TGCGCCAGCAGCCCGGGACAGAGCTATGGCTACACCTTC
CASSPGQSYGYTF
>TRBJ2-4|NA|NA|TRBV6-6
TGTGCCAGCAGCCAGGGGAACCTTCTAGCCAAAAACATTCAGTACTTC
CASSQGNLLAKNIQYF
>TRBJ1-6|NA|NA|TRBV24-1
TGTGCCACCAGCCAAGGACAGTATAATTCACCCCTCCACTTT
CATSQGQYNSPLHF
>TRBJ1-4|NA|NA|TRBV7-6
TGTGCCAGCAGCTTTTCCGGGAAGACTAATGAAAAACTGTTTTTT
CASSFSGKTNEKLFF
>TRBJ1-3|NA|NA|TRBV6-5
TGTGCCAGCAGGCGACAGGCAGGTGGAAACACCATATATTTT
CASRRQAGGNTIYF
>TRBJ2-1|TRBD2|NA|TRBV11-2
TGTGCCAGCAGCTTTGGGAGCGGGGGACTTAACAATGAGCAGTTCTTC
CASSFGSGGLNNEQFF
>TRBJ2-1|TRBD2|few|TRBV13
TGTGCCAGCAGCGCTAGCGGGAGAGGTGAGCAGTTCTTC
CASSASGRGEQFF
>TRBJ1-4|NA|few|TRBV27
TGTGCCAGCAGTTTTTCGGGGTATGCTAATGAAAAACTGTTTTTT
CASSFSGYANEKLFF
>TRBJ1-5|NA|NA|TRBV6-5
TGTGCCAGCAGTTCATCAGGTTATAGCAATCAGCCCCAGCATTTT
CASSSSGYSNQPQHF
>TRBJ2-2|NA|NA|TRBV18
TGTGCCAGCTCAAGGACACAGAACACCGGGGAGCTGTTTTTT
CASSRTQNTGELFF
>TRBJ2-6|NA|NA|TRBV7-9
TGTGCCAGCAGCCCCTTGGCAGGGGTCAGCTCTGGGGCCAACGTCCTGACTTTC
CASSPLAGVSSGANVLTF
>TRBJ2-1|NA|NA|TRBV7-2
TGTGCCAGCAGCTCCCAAAGGGGGGGGGTAAATGAGCAGTTCTTC
CASSSQRGGVNEQFF
>TRBJ1-1|NA|few|TRBV10-3
TGTGCCACCTTTGAGCGTATGAACACTGAAGCTTTCTTT
CATFERMNTEAFF
>TRBJ1-6|TRBD1|NA|TRBV9
TGTGCCAGCAGCGTAGAGGGGACAGGTAATTCACCCCTCCACTTT
CASSVEGTGNSPLHF
>TRBJ2-5|NA|NA|TRBV6-2/TRBV6-3
TGTGCCAGCAGTTACGAAGCGTCGCAAGAGACCCAGTACTTC
CASSYEASQETQYF
>TRBJ2-2|TRBD2|NA|TRBV10-3
TGTGCCATCACATGGGGGGGAAAGACCGGGGAGCTGTTTTTT
CAITWGGKTGELFF
>TRBJ1-2|TRBD1|NA|TRBV27
TGTGCCAGCAGTTTATGGGGGACAGGGAGTGGCTACACCTTC
CASSLWGTGSGYTF
>TRBJ2-2|TRBD2|NA|TRBV7-3
TGTGCCAGCAGCTTAGGGTCTAGCGGGGCGAGCGGGGAGCTGTTTTTT
CASSLGSSGASGELFF
>TRBJ2-7|TRBD2|NA|TRBV27
TGTGCCAGCAGTTTAAGGGCACCCCGGACTAGCGGGAGGGCAAACGAGCAGTACTTC
CASSLRAPRTSGRANEQYF
>TRBJ1-5|NA|NA|TRBV11-2
TGTGCCAGCAGCTTAGATTTGGAGGTCGGCCAGCCCCAGCATTTT
CASSLDLEVGQPQHF
>TRBJ1-2|TRBD1|NA|TRBV10-3
TGTGCCATCAGCTTCGGACAGGGAGATGGCTACACCTTC
CAISFGQGDGYTF
>TRBJ2-5|NA|NA|TRBV18
TGTGCCAGCTCACCGGGCATCCTTGGGGAGACCCAGTACTTC
CASSPGILGETQYF
>TRBJ2-5|TRBD1|NA|TRBV28
TGTGCCAGCAGTCCTGGGGACAGAAAAGAGACCCAGTACTTC
CASSPGDRKETQYF
>TRBJ2-2|NA|NA|TRBV5-1
TGCGCCAGCCGGCAGGGTGGCACCGGGGAGCTGTTTTTT
CASRQGGTGELFF
>TRBJ1-1|NA|NA|TRBV6-5
TGTGCCAGCTCGAGGGCCACGAACACTGAAGCTTTCTTT
CASSRATNTEAFF